These T cell receptor beta chains were read from a single sample in a study of response to subunit inactivated influenza vaccine. TCRdb recomputed calls from the RT-PCR reads with MiXCR, one row per CDR3 protein. The sample lists around 250,000 distinct CDR3 sequences, approximately 12% occurring once. The source material was non-naive T cells sorted from PBMCs, sampled about 14 days before vaccination. These TCRs come from a man aged 50 to 59 who received an inactivated influenza vaccine. The conserved cysteine and the conserved F or W are not part of the CDR3 here. D genes are given only for firm matches. Size values are once, few and many counts, or a class for expanded clones, and some rows have none.

>many|13|TRBV4-2|.
ASSQDLTENYGYT
>.|13|TRBV29-1|TRBD1
SVVRTGDLNTEAF
>.|14|TRBV5-1|TRBD2
ASRAKLAGVTVEQF
>many|12|TRBV12-3/TRBV12-4|TRBD2
ASSPLLAANEQF
>few|14|TRBV5-1|TRBD2
ASTSGGTTSTDTQY
>.|13|TRBV24-1|.
ATSDLGTGYNEQF
>.|14|TRBV5-1|TRBD1
ASTWSGTGALEEQY
>.|12|TRBV6-5|.
ASSYDRLNYGYT
>.|11|TRBV28|TRBD1
VSRGQLNQPQH
>.|13|TRBV10-1|.
ASSSQDDDNSPLH
>many|13|TRBV9|.
ASSRGTHGRDTQY
>few|12|TRBV29-1|.
SVGLGTGINEQF
>many|12|TRBV7-2|TRBD2
ASSGTSGPYEQY
>many|11|TRBV29-1|.
SVGAGNPGIQY
>.|14|TRBV18|TRBD2
ASSPASGISGETQY
>.|12|TRBV11-2|.
ASSPQGGSETQY
>few|11|TRBV24-1|.
ATSVGATDTQY
>many|11|TRBV3-1|.
ASSQDSYQPQH
>few|11|TRBV6-6|TRBD1
ASTKEGAYGYT
>few|15|TRBV13|.
ASSLDPTEDSNTEAF
>.|15|TRBV5-1|TRBD1
ASSGNRDRAYVGELF
>many|15|TRBV10-3|.
AISESSSGWGTDTQY
>few|9|TRBV11-2|.
ASGAGYEQY
>few|15|TRBV21-1|.
ASSKNLAEYDTGELF
>.|14|TRBV4-3|TRBD1
ASSQTTGTGGNEQY
>many|10|TRBV18|.
ASSDGTHEQY
>.|12|TRBV10-3|.
AISPDRLSYEQY
>.|13|TRBV5-1|.
ASSLALTGTFEQY
>.|14|TRBV20-1|TRBD2
SASSREGSLYNEQF
>once|12|TRBV28|TRBD2
ASTLWGGRDTQY
>many|10|TRBV7-2|.
ASSLWGNEQF
>.|13|TRBV12-3/TRBV12-4|TRBD2
ASSTGGSSYNEQF
>.|13|TRBV19|.
ASSIMGQSYNEQF
>.|13|TRBV4-3|.
ASSQDGGAGREQF
>few|11|TRBV19|.
ASSTEFNQPQH
>.|13|TRBV20-1|TRBD1
SATTPDRGIDEQY
>many|11|TRBV20-1|.
SARDTGEQPQH
>.|13|TRBV5-1|TRBD1
ASSLGTGGSYEQY
>.|14|TRBV27|TRBD1
ASSLQGALGANVLT
>.|14|TRBV7-2|.
ASSRDGSSGANVLT
>once|15|TRBV4-2|.
ASSQDAQAVSYNEQF
>.|18|TRBV7-2|TRBD1
ASSLAPWQGARLDTGELF
>.|16|TRBV5-1|TRBD2
ASSPGTSSHLSDNEQF
>few|14|TRBV4-3|.
ASSPGDRATNEKLF
>.|13|TRBV15|.
ATSRARNGPYEQY
>few|12|TRBV18|TRBD1
ASSSITGGYEQY
>few|13|TRBV29-1|TRBD2
SVLKLAGVRYEQY
>.|11|TRBV28|.
ASSFASVTEAF
>many|14|TRBV11-2|TRBD1
ASSDGQGATNEKLF
>many|12|TRBV29-1|.
SVESTRTTGELF
>.|11|TRBV15|.
ATSLGPRDTQY
>.|12|TRBV28|.
ASSPPVRGDGYT
>few|13|TRBV30|TRBD2
AWRKSGGAGNEQF
>few|12|TRBV9|.
ASSVEAGAGELF
>many|12|TRBV6-2/TRBV6-3|.
ASSGWGSEGEQF
>.|16|TRBV2|.
ASSLGLKPTGFDYEQY
>few|13|TRBV6-5|.
ASSSPGHHTDTQY